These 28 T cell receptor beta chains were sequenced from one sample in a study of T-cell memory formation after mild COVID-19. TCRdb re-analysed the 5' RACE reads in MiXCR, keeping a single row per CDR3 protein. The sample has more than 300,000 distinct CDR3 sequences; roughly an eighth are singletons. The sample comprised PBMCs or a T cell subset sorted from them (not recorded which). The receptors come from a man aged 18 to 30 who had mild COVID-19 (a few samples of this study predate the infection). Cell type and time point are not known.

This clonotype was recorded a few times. Here the CDR3 DNA reads TGTGCCAGCAGTTTATTAGCAGGGAGTGGTGAAAAACTGTTTTTT. Protein product: CASSLLAGSGEKLFF. The rearrangement joins TRBV28 to TRBJ1-4; weak D call: TRBD1 (5 bases). Germline CDR1 MDHEN, CDR2 SYDVKM. This CDR3 has 15 amino acids. V was shortened by 1 base and J by 7 bases, with 13 bases between the two germline ends.

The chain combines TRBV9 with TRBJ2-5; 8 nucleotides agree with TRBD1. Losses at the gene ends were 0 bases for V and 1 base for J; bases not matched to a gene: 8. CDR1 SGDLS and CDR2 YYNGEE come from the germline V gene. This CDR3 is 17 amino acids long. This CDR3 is CASSVGGQGLGQETQYF. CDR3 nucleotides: TGTGCCAGCAGCGTAGGAGGACAGGGTTTAGGCCAAGAGACCCAGTACTTC.

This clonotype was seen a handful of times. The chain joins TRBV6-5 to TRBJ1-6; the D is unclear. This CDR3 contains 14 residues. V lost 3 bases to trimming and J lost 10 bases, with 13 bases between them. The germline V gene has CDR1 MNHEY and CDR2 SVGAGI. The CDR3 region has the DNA TGTGCCAGCAGTTATGAGGGAGCGGGGTCACCCCTCCACTTT. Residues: CASSYEGAGSPLHF.

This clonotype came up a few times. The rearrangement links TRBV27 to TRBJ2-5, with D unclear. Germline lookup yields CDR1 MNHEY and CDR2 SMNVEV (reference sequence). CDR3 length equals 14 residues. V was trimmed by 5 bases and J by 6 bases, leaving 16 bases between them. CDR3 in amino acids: CASSDPLGMKTQYF. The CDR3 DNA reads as TGTGCCAGCAGTGACCCCCTGGGAATGAAGACCCAGTACTTC.

The CDR3 region is CASSQDQRGYETQYF. The CDR3 nucleotides are TGCGCCAGCAGCCAAGATCAGCGGGGGTATGAGACCCAGTACTTC. The chain has TRBV4-3 and TRBJ2-5; 8 bases map to TRBD2. Unmatched junction bases numbered 5, after V lost 0 bases and J lost 5 bases. Germline V lookup: CDR1 LGHNA, CDR2 YSLEER. CDR3 length: 15 residues.

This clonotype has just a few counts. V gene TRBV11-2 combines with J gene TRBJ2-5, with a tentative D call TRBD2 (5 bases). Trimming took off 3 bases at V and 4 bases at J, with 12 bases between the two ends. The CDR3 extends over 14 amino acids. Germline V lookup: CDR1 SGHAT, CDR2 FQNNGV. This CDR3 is CASSFSGRGETQYF. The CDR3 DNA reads TGTGCCAGCAGCTTCTCGGGGAGAGGAGAGACCCAGTACTTC.

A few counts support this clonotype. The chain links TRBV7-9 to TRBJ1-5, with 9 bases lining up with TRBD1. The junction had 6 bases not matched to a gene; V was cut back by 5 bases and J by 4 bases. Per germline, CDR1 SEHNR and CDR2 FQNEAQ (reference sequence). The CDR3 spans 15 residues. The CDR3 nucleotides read TGTGCCAGCAGCAGCGGGACAGGGACGAATCAGCCCCAGCATTTT. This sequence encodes CASSSGTGTNQPQHF.

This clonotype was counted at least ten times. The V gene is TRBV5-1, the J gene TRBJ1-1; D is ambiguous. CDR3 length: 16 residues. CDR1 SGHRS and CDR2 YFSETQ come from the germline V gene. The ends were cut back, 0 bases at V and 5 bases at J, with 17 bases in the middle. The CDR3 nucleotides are TGCGCCAGCAGCTTGGAACTTAATTCGGCCGCGACTGAAGCTTTCTTT. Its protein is CASSLELNSAATEAFF.

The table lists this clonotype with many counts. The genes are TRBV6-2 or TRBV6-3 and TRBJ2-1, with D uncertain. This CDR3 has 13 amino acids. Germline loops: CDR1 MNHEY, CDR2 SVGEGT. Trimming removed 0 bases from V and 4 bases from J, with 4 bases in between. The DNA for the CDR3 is TGTGCCAGCAGTTACTCGACATACAATGAGCAGTTCTTC. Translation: CASSYSTYNEQFF.

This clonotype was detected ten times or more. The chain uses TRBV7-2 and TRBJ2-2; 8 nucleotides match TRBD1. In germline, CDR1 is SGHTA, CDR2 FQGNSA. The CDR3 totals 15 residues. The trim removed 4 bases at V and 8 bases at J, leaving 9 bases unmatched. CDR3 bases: TGTGCCAGCAGCTCCAGGACAGGGAGAGCTGGGGAGCTGTTTTTT. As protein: CASSSRTGRAGELFF. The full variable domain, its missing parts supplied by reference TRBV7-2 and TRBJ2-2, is GAGVSQSPSNKVTEKGKDVELRCDPISGHTALYWYRQSLGQGLEFLIYFQGNSAPDKSGLPSDRFSAERTGGSVSTLTIQRTQQEDSAVYLCASSSRTGRAGELFFGEGSRLTVL.

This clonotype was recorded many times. Here the CDR3 DNA reads TGTGCCAGCATCCCGAGAGGTCGCAACACCGGGGAGCTGTTTTTT. Amino acids: CASIPRGRNTGELFF. The chain combines TRBV7-9 with TRBJ2-2; no reliable D call. The CDR3 runs 15 residues. In germline, CDR1 is SEHNR, CDR2 FQNEAQ (reference sequence). V was trimmed by 7 bases and J by 2 bases, leaving 14 bases between them.

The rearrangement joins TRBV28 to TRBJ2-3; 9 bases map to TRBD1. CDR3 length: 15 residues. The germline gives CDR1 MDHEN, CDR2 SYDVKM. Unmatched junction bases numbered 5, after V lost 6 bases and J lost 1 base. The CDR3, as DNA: TGTGCCAGCAGAAACCGGGACAGGGGCACAGATACGCAGTATTTT. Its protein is CASRNRDRGTDTQYF.

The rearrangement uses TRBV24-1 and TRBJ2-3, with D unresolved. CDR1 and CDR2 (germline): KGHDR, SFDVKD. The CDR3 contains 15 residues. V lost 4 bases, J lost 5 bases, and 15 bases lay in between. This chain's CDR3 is CATSDGSHWIDTQYF. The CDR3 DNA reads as TGTGCCACCAGTGACGGTAGCCACTGGATAGATACGCAGTATTTT.

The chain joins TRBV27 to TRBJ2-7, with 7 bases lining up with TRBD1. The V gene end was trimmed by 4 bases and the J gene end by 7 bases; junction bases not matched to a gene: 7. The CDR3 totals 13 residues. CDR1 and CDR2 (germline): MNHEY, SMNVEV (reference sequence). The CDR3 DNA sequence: TGTGCCAGCAGTTACAGGGGCGCCGGGGAGCAGTACGTC. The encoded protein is CASSYRGAGEQYV.

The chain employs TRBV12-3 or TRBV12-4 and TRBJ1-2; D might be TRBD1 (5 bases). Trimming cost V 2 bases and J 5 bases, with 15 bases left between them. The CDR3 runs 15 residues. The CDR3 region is CASSLSSAGSYGYTF. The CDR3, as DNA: TGTGCCAGCAGTTTAAGTTCGGCAGGGTCTTATGGCTACACCTTC.

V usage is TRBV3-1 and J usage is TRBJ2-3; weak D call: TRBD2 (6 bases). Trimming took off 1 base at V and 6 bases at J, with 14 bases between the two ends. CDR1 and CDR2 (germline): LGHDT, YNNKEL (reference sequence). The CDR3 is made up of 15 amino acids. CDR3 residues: CASSQAYGGADTQYF. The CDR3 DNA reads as TGTGCCAGCAGCCAAGCTTACGGGGGAGCGGATACGCAGTATTTT.

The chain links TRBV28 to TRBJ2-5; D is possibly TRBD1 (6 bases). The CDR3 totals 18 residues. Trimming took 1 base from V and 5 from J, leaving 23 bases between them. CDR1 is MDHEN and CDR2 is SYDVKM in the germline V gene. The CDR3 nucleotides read TGTGCCAGCAGTTTATTCCAGTTTACCGGGACAAAGAGCGAGACCCAGTACTTC. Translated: CASSLFQFTGTKSETQYF.

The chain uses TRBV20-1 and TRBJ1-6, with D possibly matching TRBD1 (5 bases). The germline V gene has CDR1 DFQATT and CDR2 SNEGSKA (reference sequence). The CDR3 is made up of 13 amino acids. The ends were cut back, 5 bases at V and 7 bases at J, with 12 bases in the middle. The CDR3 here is CSADPGGNSPLHF. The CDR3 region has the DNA TGCAGTGCTGACCCGGGGGGGAATTCACCCCTCCACTTT.

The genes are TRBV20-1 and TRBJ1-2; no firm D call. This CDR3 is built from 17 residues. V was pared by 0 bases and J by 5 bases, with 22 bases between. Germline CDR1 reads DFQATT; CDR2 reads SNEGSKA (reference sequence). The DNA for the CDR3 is TGCAGTGCTAGAGATAGTAAACGGGCGAGACGGGCTTATGGCTACACCTTC. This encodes CSARDSKRARRAYGYTF.

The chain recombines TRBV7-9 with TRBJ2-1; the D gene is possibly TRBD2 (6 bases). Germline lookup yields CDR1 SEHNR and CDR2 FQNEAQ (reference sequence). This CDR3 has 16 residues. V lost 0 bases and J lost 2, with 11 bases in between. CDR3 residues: CASSLALAGTYNEQFF. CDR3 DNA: TGTGCCAGCAGCTTAGCGCTGGCGGGGACCTACAATGAGCAGTTCTTC.

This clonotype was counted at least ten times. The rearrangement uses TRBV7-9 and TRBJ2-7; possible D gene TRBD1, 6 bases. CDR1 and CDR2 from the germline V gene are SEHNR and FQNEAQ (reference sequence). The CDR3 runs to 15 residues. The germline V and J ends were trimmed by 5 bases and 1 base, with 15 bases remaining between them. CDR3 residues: CASSPTGRGSYEQYF. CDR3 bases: TGTGCCAGCAGCCCGACAGGCCGCGGGTCCTACGAGCAGTACTTC.

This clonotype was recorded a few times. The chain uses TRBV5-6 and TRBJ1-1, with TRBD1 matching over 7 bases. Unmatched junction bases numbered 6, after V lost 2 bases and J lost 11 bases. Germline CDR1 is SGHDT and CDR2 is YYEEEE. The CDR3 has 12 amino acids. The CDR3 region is CASSLDRDDAFF. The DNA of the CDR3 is TGTGCCAGCAGCTTAGACAGGGATGATGCTTTCTTT. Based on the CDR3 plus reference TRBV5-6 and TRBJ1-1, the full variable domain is DAGVTQSPTHLIKTRGQQVTLRCSPKSGHDTVSWYQQALGQGPQFIFQYYEEEERQRGNFPDRFSGHQFPNYSSELNVNALLLGDSALYLCASSLDRDDAFFGQGTRLTVV.

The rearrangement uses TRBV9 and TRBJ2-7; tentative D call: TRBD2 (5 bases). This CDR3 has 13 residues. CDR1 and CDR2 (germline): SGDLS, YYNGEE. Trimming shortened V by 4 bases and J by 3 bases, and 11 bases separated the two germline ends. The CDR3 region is CASSNGEIYEQYF. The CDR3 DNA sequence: TGTGCCAGCAGCAACGGGGAAATCTACGAGCAGTACTTC.

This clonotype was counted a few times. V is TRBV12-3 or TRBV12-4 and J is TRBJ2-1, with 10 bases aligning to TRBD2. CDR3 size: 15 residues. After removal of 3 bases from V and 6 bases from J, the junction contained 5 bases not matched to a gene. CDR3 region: CASSFILAGVNEQFF. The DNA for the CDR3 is TGTGCCAGCAGTTTTATCCTAGCGGGGGTCAATGAGCAGTTCTTC.

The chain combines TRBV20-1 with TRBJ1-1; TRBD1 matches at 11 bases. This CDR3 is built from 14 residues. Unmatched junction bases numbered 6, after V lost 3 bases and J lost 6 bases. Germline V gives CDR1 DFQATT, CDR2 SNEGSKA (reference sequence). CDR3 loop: CSARRAGQGAEAFF. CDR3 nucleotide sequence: TGCAGTGCTAGGCGTGCGGGACAGGGGGCTGAAGCTTTCTTT.

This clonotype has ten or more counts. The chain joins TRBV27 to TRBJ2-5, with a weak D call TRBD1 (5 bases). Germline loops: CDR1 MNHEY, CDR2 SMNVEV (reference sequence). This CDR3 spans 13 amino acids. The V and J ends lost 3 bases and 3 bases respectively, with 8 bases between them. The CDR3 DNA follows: TGTGCCAGCAGTTTTAGGGGTAAAGAGACCCAGTACTTC. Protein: CASSFRGKETQYF.

The CDR3 sequence is CASSLRAGDSYEQYF. The CDR3 nucleotides read TGTGCCAGCAGCTTAAGGGCGGGGGACTCCTACGAGCAGTACTTC. This rearrangement joins TRBV7-2 to TRBJ2-7; 7 bases are a match to TRBD2. Germline V gene sequence: CDR1 SGHTA, CDR2 FQGNSA. This CDR3 region has 15 residues. The V and J ends lost 2 bases and 0 bases, in that order; junction bases with no gene match: 4.

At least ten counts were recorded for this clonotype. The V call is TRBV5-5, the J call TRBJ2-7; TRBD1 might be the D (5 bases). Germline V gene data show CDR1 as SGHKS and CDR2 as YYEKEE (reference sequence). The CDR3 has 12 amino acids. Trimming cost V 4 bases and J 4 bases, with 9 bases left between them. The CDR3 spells CASSSTGYEQYV. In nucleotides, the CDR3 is TGTGCCAGCAGCAGCACAGGATACGAGCAGTACGTC.